This is a list of T cell receptor beta chains from one sample in a study of shared clonotypes between healthy human individuals. Produced via immunoSEQ multiplex PCR; TCRdb's table is partial and in-frame only. The sample includes approximately 2.4 million clones, nearly 97% of them seen just once. The sequenced sample consisted of naive CD4+ T cells sorted from blood. These TCRs come from a man younger than 35 in good health. The CDR3 runs from the conserved cysteine through the conserved F or W. D genes are given only for firm matches.

J,D,V,CDR3
TRBJ1-5,NA,TRBV6-1,CASSDGPQHF
TRBJ1-1,NA,TRBV29-1,CSVDAANTEAFF
TRBJ2-2,TRBD1,TRBV7-9,CASSLGDRVSGELFF
TRBJ2-1,TRBD1,TRBV9,CASSADQGVNNEQFF
TRBJ2-7,NA,TRBV19,CASSKTEAYEQYF
TRBJ2-1,NA,TRBV29-1,CSAGLGMWDEQFF
TRBJ2-5,NA,TRBV7-9,CASSLDQGKVSGETQYF
TRBJ2-7,NA,TRBV7-9,CASSLYGGDEQYF
TRBJ2-7,NA,TRBV18,CASSLYTGSDEQYF
TRBJ1-1,NA,TRBV19,CASSIGGPNTEAFF
TRBJ2-7,NA,TRBV5-1,CASSFSYSGGYEQYF
TRBJ1-6,TRBD1,TRBV5-1,CASSLMSGTVNNSPLHF
TRBJ1-2,TRBD1,TRBV14,CASSQIGTAAGGYTF
TRBJ2-6,TRBD2,TRBV28,CASSLFSGRASGANVLTF
TRBJ1-1,TRBD1,TRBV9,CASSGDRGDNTEAFF
TRBJ2-2,NA,TRBV10-1,CASSEFSYGELFF
TRBJ1-2,TRBD1,TRBV28,CASSFGDRYYGYTF